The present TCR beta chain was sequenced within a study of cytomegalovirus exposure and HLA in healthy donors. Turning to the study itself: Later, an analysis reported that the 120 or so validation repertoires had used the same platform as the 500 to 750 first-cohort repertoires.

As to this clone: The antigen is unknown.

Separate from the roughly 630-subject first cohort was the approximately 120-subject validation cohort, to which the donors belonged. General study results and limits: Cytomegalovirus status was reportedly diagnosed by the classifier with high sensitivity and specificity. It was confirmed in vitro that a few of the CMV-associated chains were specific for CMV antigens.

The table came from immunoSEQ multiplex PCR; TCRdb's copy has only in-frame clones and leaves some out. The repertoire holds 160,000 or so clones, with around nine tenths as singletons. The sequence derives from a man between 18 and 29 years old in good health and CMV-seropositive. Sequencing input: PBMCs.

The CDR3 loop is CSAPSRGKGFF. Written as DNA, the CDR3 is TGCAGTGCTCCCTCCCGCGGGAAGGGGTTCTTC. The chain combines TRBV20-1 with TRBJ2-1; a possible D gene is TRBD2 (6 bases). The V gene's germline CDR1 is DFQATT and CDR2 SNEGSKA (reference sequence). The V and J ends lost 5 bases and 15 bases respectively, with 17 bases between them. The CDR3 is 11 residues long.